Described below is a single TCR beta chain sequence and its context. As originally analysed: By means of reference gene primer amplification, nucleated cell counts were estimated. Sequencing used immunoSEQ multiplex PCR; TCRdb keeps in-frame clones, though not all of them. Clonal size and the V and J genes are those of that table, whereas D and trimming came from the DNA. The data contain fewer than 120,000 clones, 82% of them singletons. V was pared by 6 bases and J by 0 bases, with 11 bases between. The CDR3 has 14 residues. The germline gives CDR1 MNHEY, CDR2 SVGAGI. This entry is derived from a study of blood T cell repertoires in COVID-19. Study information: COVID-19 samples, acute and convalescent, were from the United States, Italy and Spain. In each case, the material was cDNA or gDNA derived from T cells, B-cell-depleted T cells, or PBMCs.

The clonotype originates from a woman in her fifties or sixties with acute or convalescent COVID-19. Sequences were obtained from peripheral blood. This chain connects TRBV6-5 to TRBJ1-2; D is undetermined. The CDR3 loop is CASSHQWPNYGYTF. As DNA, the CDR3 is TGTGCCAGCAGCCATCAGTGGCCTAACTATGGCTACACCTTC.